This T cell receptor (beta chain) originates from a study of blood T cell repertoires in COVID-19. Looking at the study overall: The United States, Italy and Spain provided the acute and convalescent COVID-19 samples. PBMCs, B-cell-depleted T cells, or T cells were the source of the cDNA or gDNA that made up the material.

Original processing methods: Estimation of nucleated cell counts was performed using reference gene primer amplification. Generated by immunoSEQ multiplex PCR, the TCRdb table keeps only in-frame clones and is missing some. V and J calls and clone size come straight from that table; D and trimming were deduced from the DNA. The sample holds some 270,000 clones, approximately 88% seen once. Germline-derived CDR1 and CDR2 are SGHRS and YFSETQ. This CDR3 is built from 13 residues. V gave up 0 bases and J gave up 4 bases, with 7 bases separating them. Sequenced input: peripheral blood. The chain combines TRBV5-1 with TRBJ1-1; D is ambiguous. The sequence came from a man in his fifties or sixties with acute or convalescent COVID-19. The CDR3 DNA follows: TGCGCCAGCAGCTTGGACAGTCCCACTGAAGCTTTCTTT. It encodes CASSLDSPTEAFF.